The 14 T cell receptor beta chains reported below all come from one sample, sequenced in a study of blood T cell repertoires in COVID-19. Profiled with immunoSEQ multiplex PCR; TCRdb holds only in-frame clones, not every one. The sample has about 190,000 clones, approximately 84% seen once. The sequenced sample consisted of PBMCs or T cells enriched from blood (not recorded which). The receptors come from a woman aged 25 to 45 who had recovered from COVID-19.

The V call is TRBV28, the J call TRBJ1-2; D might be TRBD1 (5 bases). Germline CDR1 is MDHEN and CDR2 is SYDVKM. The CDR3 consists of 14 residues. The ends were cut back, 4 bases at V and 4 bases at J, with 13 bases in the middle. The CDR3 DNA reads TGTGCCAGCAGTTGGGGCACAGGACCCTATGGCTACACCTTC. This translates into CASSWGTGPYGYTF.

This clone was seen once. The V gene is TRBV5-4, the J gene TRBJ1-6; tentatively, D is TRBD1 (6 bases). The CDR3 sequence is 14 residues long. Germline V gives CDR1 SGHNT, CDR2 YYREEE (reference sequence). V was clipped by 0 bases and J by 8 bases, with 9 bases between them. The CDR3 DNA sequence: TGTGCCAGCAGCTTGGAGGGGGTGGATTCACCCCTCCACTTT. Translation: CASSLEGVDSPLHF.

The chain joins TRBV18 to TRBJ1-2, with 8 bases aligning to TRBD1. This CDR3 has 18 residues. Germline V gene data show CDR1 as KGHSH and CDR2 as LQKENI. V shed 3 bases and J 2 bases; nucleotides not matched to a gene: 14. The CDR3 DNA reads as TGTGCCAGCTCACCGACGGAGACAGGGGTGAGGGTGAACTATGGCTACACCTTC. This sequence encodes CASSPTETGVRVNYGYTF.

The V gene is TRBV5-6, the J gene TRBJ2-1, with TRBD2 matching over 10 bases. The CDR3 totals 17 residues. Germline assignment: CDR1 SGHDT and CDR2 YYEEEE. V lost 3 bases and J lost 4; bases outside the gene matches: 10. The CDR3 nucleotides read TGTGCCAGCAGCTCCTTTGGAGGACTAGCGGATTACAATGAGCAGTTCTTC. Translating it yields CASSSFGGLADYNEQFF.

Details on this clone: The sample has other DNA sequences that encode this CDR3 too. J is TRBJ2-1 and V is TRBV12-3 or TRBV12-4; TRBD1 might be the D (6 bases). V was trimmed by 3 bases and J by 6 bases, leaving 9 bases between them. This CDR3 has 13 amino acids. The CDR3, as DNA: TGTGCCAGCAGTTTGGGCAGGGGCAATGAGCAGTTCTTC. It encodes CASSLGRGNEQFF.

This clone has more than one count but fewer than ten. The chain couples TRBV5-1 to TRBJ2-1; D is possibly TRBD2 (5 bases). The CDR3 spans 17 residues. Germline-derived CDR1 and CDR2 are SGHRS and YFSETQ. Trimming shortened V by 7 bases and J by 0 bases, and 20 bases separated the two germline ends. The CDR3, as DNA: TGCGCCAGCGTAGCCACACTCCGGGGTAGCTCCTACAATGAGCAGTTCTTC. It specifies CASVATLRGSSYNEQFF.

The chain combines TRBV9 with TRBJ1-3; perhaps TRBD1 as D (5 bases). V was shortened by 4 bases and J by 3 bases, with 8 bases between the two germline ends. The germline V gene has CDR1 SGDLS and CDR2 YYNGEE. This CDR3 is built from 13 residues. The CDR3 loop is CASSRGGGNTIYF. Here the CDR3 DNA reads TGTGCCAGCAGCAGGGGAGGTGGAAACACCATATATTTT.

The chain recombines TRBV5-1 with TRBJ1-2, with D unresolved. Germline assignment: CDR1 SGHRS and CDR2 YFSETQ. Trimming shortened V by 1 base and J by 4 bases, and 14 bases separated the two germline ends. The CDR3 length is 15 residues. CDR3 in DNA: TGCGCCAGCAGCTTGTCTGTTGGGCCTGGCTATGGCTACACCTTC. Its protein product is CASSLSVGPGYGYTF.

To note about this clone: The identical CDR3 is also encoded by other nucleotide sequences in the sample. The rearrangement joins TRBV6-5 to TRBJ1-2, with 10 bases aligning to TRBD1. The CDR3 spans 13 residues. Germline CDR1 MNHEY, CDR2 SVGAGI. V trimming: 2 bases; J trimming: 6 bases; junction bases outside the gene matches: 0. CDR3 region: CASSYGQGDGYTF. Written as DNA, the CDR3 is TGTGCCAGCAGTTACGGACAGGGGGATGGCTACACCTTC.

This chain connects TRBV5-1 to TRBJ2-3; D is undetermined. V was clipped by 5 bases and J by 0 bases, with 4 bases between them. Germline CDR1 and CDR2: SGHRS and YFSETQ. The CDR3 is made up of 12 amino acids. The DNA for the CDR3 is TGCGCCAGCAGTGAGAGCACAGATACGCAGTATTTT. It is translated as CASSESTDTQYF.

The V call is TRBV5-1, the J call TRBJ1-1; no definite D call. V was cut by 2 bases and J by 1 base, with 6 bases left in between. This CDR3 contains 13 residues. Germline V CDR1 and CDR2: SGHRS, YFSETQ. This chain's CDR3 is CASSFTTNTEAFF. CDR3 coding DNA: TGCGCCAGCAGCTTTACAACGAACACTGAAGCTTTCTTT.

This clone was counted a few times. The genes are TRBV3-1 (or the pseudogene TRBV3-2) and TRBJ2-4, with D possibly TRBD1 on 5 matching bases. In germline, CDR1 is LGHDT, CDR2 YNNKEL (reference sequence). The CDR3 has 15 residues. The V end lost 4 bases, the J end lost 7 bases, and 17 bases lay between the germline ends. As DNA, the CDR3 is TGTGCCAGCAGCCCCCGACAGTTAACGTTCAACATTCAGTACTTC. Protein product: CASSPRQLTFNIQYF.

The chain recombines TRBV18 with TRBJ2-3, with D tentatively TRBD2 (6 bases). The germline V gene encodes CDR1 KGHSH and CDR2 LQKENI. V was shortened by 2 bases and J by 6 bases, with 12 bases between the two germline ends. The CDR3 has 14 amino acids. The CDR3 spells CASSPMAGLDTQYF. CDR3 DNA sequence: TGTGCCAGCTCACCAATGGCGGGGCTCGATACGCAGTATTTT. The complete variable domain, with remaining parts taken from reference TRBV18 and TRBJ2-3, reads NAGVMQNPRHLVRRRGQEARLRCSPMKGHSHVYWYRQLPEEGLKFMVYLQKENIIDESGMPKERFSAEFPKEGPSILRIQQVVRGDSAAYFCASSPMAGLDTQYFGPGTRLTVL.

The chain joins TRBV2 to TRBJ2-2, with TRBD1 identical over 8 bases. The CDR3 has 17 residues. Germline CDR1 reads SNHLY; CDR2 reads FYNNEI. Unmatched junction bases numbered 11, after V lost 5 bases and J lost 3 bases. CDR3 DNA: TGTGCCAGCAGTTCCGACAGGGGATACGTTGACACCGGGGAGCTGTTTTTT. It encodes CASSSDRGYVDTGELFF.